One sample yielded the 29 T cell receptor beta chains listed below, sequenced in a study of blood T cells in healthy people across ages. For the second PCR, which ran for about 6 to 11 cycles, a sample-barcoded 5' primer and a J-beta primer mix were used. In TCRdb, the 5' RACE reads were re-called with MiXCR into one record per CDR3 protein. In the table there are around 1.5 million distinct CDR3 sequences, 40% to 50% of which are singletons. The sequencing input was blood. The receptors here all came from a woman aged 18-30 years in good health.

This clonotype was picked up a small number of times. The chain couples TRBV5-1 to TRBJ2-5; TRBD2 matches 7 bases. Germline V gene lookup returns CDR1 SGHRS and CDR2 YFSETQ. CDR3 size: 15 residues. J lost 3 bases, V lost 0 bases, and 5 bases had no gene match. DNA of the CDR3: TGCGCCAGCAGCTTGGGATGGAGCGGGGAAGAGACCCAGTACTTC. Translating it yields CASSLGWSGEETQYF.

The V and J genes are TRBV12-3 or TRBV12-4 and TRBJ2-2; the match to TRBD2 covers 11 bases. CDR3 length equals 17 residues. After removal of 5 bases from V and 1 base from J, the junction contained 6 bases not matched to a gene. DNA for the CDR3: TGTGCCAGCAGTCCCACCGGGACTAGCGGGAACACCGGGGAGCTGTTTTTT. Translation: CASSPTGTSGNTGELFF.

The DNA for the CDR3 is TGTGCCAGCAGTTACGAGCACCGCACAGATACGCAGTATTTT. It codes for CASSYEHRTDTQYF. This rearrangement joins TRBV6-6 to TRBJ2-3; D not certain. Trimming shortened V by 2 bases and J by 1 base, and 7 bases separated the two germline ends. The CDR3 has 14 residues. The germline gives CDR1 MNHNY, CDR2 SVGAGI (reference sequence).

The CDR3 DNA sequence: TGTGCCCTCCGGCGAGGGGGCTACGAGCAGTACTTC. Its protein product is CALRRGGYEQYF. The gene calls are TRBV6-2 or TRBV6-3 and TRBJ2-7; possible D gene TRBD1, 6 bases. The CDR3 loop spans 12 amino acids. Germline CDR1 MNHEY, CDR2 SVGEGT. V was clipped by 11 bases and J by 3 bases, with 14 bases between them.

The chain is built from TRBV4-2 and TRBJ1-4; no clear D gene. The CDR3 consists of 12 residues. V lost 7 bases, J lost 3 bases, and 6 bases lay in between. Per germline, CDR1 LGHNA and CDR2 YNFKEQ. The CDR3 is CASTSSNEKLFF. The CDR3 DNA reads as TGTGCCAGCACCAGTTCTAATGAAAAACTGTTTTTT.

The sample holds a few counts of this clonotype. The rearrangement joins TRBV5-1 to TRBJ2-5; 8 bases are shared with TRBD2. Germline V gene data show CDR1 as SGHRS and CDR2 as YFSETQ. With V trimmed by 3 bases and J by 0 bases, 7 bases remained unmatched. The CDR3 sequence is 16 residues long. The CDR3 DNA follows: TGCGCCAGCAGCTGGGCGGAGCGGGGGAACCAAGAGACCCAGTACTTC. It translates to CASSWAERGNQETQYF.

V is TRBV6-1 and J is TRBJ2-3, with 11 bases lining up with TRBD2. Per the germline V gene, CDR1 is MNHNS and CDR2 is SASEGT. V lost 4 bases to trimming and J lost 0 bases; unmatched junction nucleotides: 6. The CDR3 is 17 residues long. For the CDR3, the DNA is TGTGCCAGCAGTGCGGCTAGCGGGGGGACTAGCACAGATACGCAGTATTTT. It specifies CASSAASGGTSTDTQYF.

This clonotype has at least ten counts. This chain joins TRBV5-1 and TRBJ2-3, with TRBD2 matching 11 bases. Germline V lookup: CDR1 SGHRS, CDR2 YFSETQ. This CDR3 is 16 amino acids long. V gave up 4 bases and J gave up 2 bases; unmatched junction bases: 6. The CDR3 DNA sequence: TGCGCCAGCAGCCCGCTAGCGGGAGGACCCACAGATACGCAGTATTTT. As protein: CASSPLAGGPTDTQYF.

The gene calls are TRBV12-3 or TRBV12-4 and TRBJ1-2; 7 nucleotides match TRBD1. Trimming at V came to 5 bases and at J to 3 bases, leaving 12 bases not matched to a gene. This CDR3 spans 16 amino acids. CDR3 nucleotides: TGTGCCAGCAGTAGGTCACAGGGGAGCGCGTACTATGGCTACACCTTC. This gives the protein CASSRSQGSAYYGYTF.

CDR3 DNA sequence: TGTGCCAGCACTCAGCGGGAGGGGGGGGTCGAGCAGTACTTC. Protein sequence: CASTQREGGVEQYF. The chain carries TRBV27 and TRBJ2-7, with 10 bases identical to TRBD2. CDR1 and CDR2 from the germline V gene are MNHEY and SMNVEV (reference sequence). This CDR3 is built from 14 residues. Trimming removed 7 bases from V and 6 bases from J; junction bases left unmatched: 9.

This clonotype turned up a few times. The genes are TRBV4-1 and TRBJ1-2, with D possibly matching TRBD1 (5 bases). The CDR3 runs 13 residues. The V end lost 1 base, the J end lost 9 bases, and 12 bases lay between the germline ends. Germline loops: CDR1 MGHRA, CDR2 YSYEKL. The CDR3 region is CASSQGGPISYTF. The CDR3 DNA is TGCGCCAGCAGCCAAGGGGGCCCGATCAGCTACACCTTC.

The chain joins TRBV21-1 to TRBJ2-2; the table's TRBD1 call for D was not verified on the DNA. TRBV21-1 is a pseudogene locus. The CDR3 has 15 amino acids. CDR3 sequence (DNA): TGTGCCAGCAGCATATACGACAGGGATGCCGGGGAGCTGTTTTTT. Its translation is CASSIYDRDAGELFF.

This clonotype was observed a handful of times. The V and J genes are TRBV4-1 and TRBJ2-5; perhaps TRBD2 as D (6 bases). Trimming pared 1 base from V and 5 bases from J, leaving 11 bases between. Germline CDR1 is MGHRA and CDR2 is YSYEKL. This CDR3 region has 14 residues. The CDR3 sequence is CASSQGLAWETQYF. Here the CDR3 DNA reads TGCGCCAGCAGCCAAGGGCTAGCGTGGGAGACCCAGTACTTC.

The chain recombines TRBV28 with TRBJ2-2, with D tentatively TRBD2 (5 bases). The length of the CDR3 is 16 residues. The V end was cut by 2 bases, the J end by 1 base, with 11 bases between. Germline V gives CDR1 MDHEN, CDR2 SYDVKM. As DNA, the CDR3 is TGTGCCAGCAGTTTAGGGCTAGCCCAGAACACCGGGGAGCTGTTTTTT. Translating it yields CASSLGLAQNTGELFF.

The V and J genes are TRBV2 and TRBJ2-7; 7 bases are shared with TRBD2. The V gene end was trimmed by 8 bases and the J gene end by 4 bases; junction bases not matched to a gene: 8. The CDR3 runs 13 residues. Germline CDR1 and CDR2: SNHLY and FYNNEI. The CDR3 DNA is TGTGCCAGCCGGGAGGCGGTATCGTACGAGCAGTACTTC. Protein product: CASREAVSYEQYF.

The genes are TRBV20-1 and TRBJ1-1; the D gene is possibly TRBD1 (5 bases). Germline assignment: CDR1 DFQATT and CDR2 SNEGSKA (reference sequence). The CDR3 is 14 residues long. V lost 4 bases and J lost 4, with 16 bases in between. The CDR3 nucleotides read TGCAGTGCTATGGTTCCAGGGAGCGGCACTGAAGCTTTCTTT. Translating gives CSAMVPGSGTEAFF.

The rearrangement joins TRBV4-1 to TRBJ2-2; the D gene is possibly TRBD1 (6 bases). The CDR3 is 19 residues long. From germline, CDR1 is MGHRA and CDR2 YSYEKL. The V end lost 2 bases, the J end lost 5 bases, and 24 bases lay between the germline ends. CDR3 sequence (DNA): TGCGCCAGCAGCCAACACCCAGGCCAGGACAGCCGCGCTACCGGGGAGCTGTTTTTT. Protein sequence: CASSQHPGQDSRATGELFF.

V gene TRBV27 combines with J gene TRBJ2-7; 7 bases map to TRBD2. The J call may not be correct, given that the DNA end is closer to TRBJ2-5. Germline lookup yields CDR1 MNHEY and CDR2 SMNVEV (reference sequence). CDR3 length equals 14 residues. The CDR3 here is CASSFLGLGETQYF. The DNA for the CDR3 is TGTGCCAGCAGTTTTCTCGGACTAGGAGAGACCCAGTACTTC.

As concerns this clonotype: At one end the junction does not follow the germline gene, possibly because of a read error. The rearrangement joins TRBV10-3 to TRBJ2-1; possible D gene TRBD2, 5 bases. Germline V gene data show CDR1 as ENHRY and CDR2 as SYGVKD. CDR3 size: 12 residues. This CDR3 reads CATEGSRNERFF. CDR3 in DNA: TGTGCCACCGAAGGGAGTCGCAATGAGCGGTTCTTC.

This clonotype came up a few times. The V gene is TRBV5-1, the J gene TRBJ2-7; D possibly corresponds to TRBD1 (6 bases). CDR1 SGHRS and CDR2 YFSETQ come from the germline V gene. The CDR3 loop spans 16 amino acids. V lost 0 bases to trimming and J lost 4 bases, with 17 bases between them. The CDR3 DNA is TGCGCCAGCAGCTTGGTCCCCGGGACAAACCCTTACGAGCAGTACTTC. The encoded protein is CASSLVPGTNPYEQYF.

J is TRBJ1-2 and V is TRBV5-5, with TRBD1 matching 7 bases. J lost 4 bases, V lost 4 bases, and 10 bases had no gene match. CDR1 and CDR2 from the germline V gene are SGHKS and YYEKEE (reference sequence). This CDR3 region has 15 residues. Here the CDR3 reads CASSTLRGRGYGYTF. As DNA, the CDR3 is TGTGCCAGCAGCACACTAAGGGGGCGCGGCTATGGCTACACCTTC.

The chain has TRBV20-1 and TRBJ2-7; 7 nucleotides agree with TRBD1. Germline V gene data show CDR1 as DFQATT and CDR2 as SNEGSKA (reference sequence). The J segment lost 3 bases and the V segment lost 3 bases, leaving 8 bases of the junction unmatched. This CDR3 has 14 amino acids. The CDR3 here is CSARIQGMGYEQYF. DNA for the CDR3: TGCAGTGCTAGGATACAGGGGATGGGCTACGAGCAGTACTTC.

The chain is built from TRBV4-1 and TRBJ2-5; D perhaps matches TRBD2 (6 bases). The CDR3 has 15 residues. V dropped 0 bases and J dropped 5 bases, with 13 bases sitting between them. Germline V gene sequence: CDR1 MGHRA, CDR2 YSYEKL. CDR3 sequence: CASSQDGSAGETQYF. The CDR3 coding sequence is TGCGCCAGCAGCCAAGACGGGAGCGCCGGGGAGACCCAGTACTTC.

The genes are TRBV4-1 and TRBJ2-4; TRBD1 is a possible D gene (5 bases). V lost 3 bases and J 0 bases, leaving 12 bases between the germline ends. CDR1 MGHRA and CDR2 YSYEKL come from the germline V gene. This CDR3 region has 16 residues. The CDR3 is CASSHTSQGAKNIQYF. CDR3 in DNA: TGCGCCAGCAGCCACACTTCTCAGGGAGCCAAAAACATTCAGTACTTC.

The CDR3 loop is CASRTHGGRGSGLEQYF. CDR3 in DNA: TGTGCCAGCAGGACCCACGGGGGTCGCGGCTCTGGGCTCGAGCAGTACTTC. This sequence joins TRBV6-4 and TRBJ2-7; the D gene is possibly TRBD2 (6 bases). The CDR3 runs to 17 residues. The V end was cut by 6 bases, the J end by 6 bases, with 27 bases between. The germline V gene encodes CDR1 MRHNA and CDR2 SNTAGT.

This clonotype has more than one count but fewer than ten. This rearrangement joins TRBV20-1 to TRBJ1-2; 9 nucleotides line up with TRBD1. Per the germline V gene, CDR1 is DFQATT and CDR2 is SNEGSKA (reference sequence). V trimming: 6 bases; J trimming: 7 bases; junction bases outside the gene matches: 9. The CDR3 totals 13 residues. Written as DNA, the CDR3 is TGCAGTGCCCCTAAGACAGGGGGTGGTGGCTACACCTTC. Translation gives CSAPKTGGGGYTF.

This clonotype was counted a few times. The chain carries TRBV5-1 and TRBJ1-1; D is ambiguous. The CDR3 has 16 amino acids. CDR1 is SGHRS, CDR2 YFSETQ, per germline. V was shortened by 0 bases and J by 0 bases, with 12 bases between the two germline ends. The CDR3 DNA reads TGCGCCAGCAGCTTGGCCGGGGTAGGCATGAACACTGAAGCTTTCTTT. Amino acid sequence: CASSLAGVGMNTEAFF.

This clonotype was found once. The chain links TRBV29-1 to TRBJ2-1; TRBD1 aligns across 12 bases. The DNA matches TRBJ2-7 better at its end, which makes the J call doubtful. Germline CDR1 reads SQVTM; CDR2 reads ANQGSEA. This CDR3 contains 15 residues. The CDR3 loop reads CSVGQGAYNYNEQYF. CDR3 in DNA: TGCAGCGTGGGACAGGGGGCATATAACTACAATGAGCAGTACTTC.

The gene calls are TRBV14 and TRBJ2-3; TRBD2 agrees at 10 bases. There are 16 residues in the CDR3. Germline loops: CDR1 SGHDN, CDR2 FVKESK. J was trimmed by 2 bases and V by 5 bases; bases with no gene match: 7. The CDR3 sequence: CASSRDSGGNTDTQYF. In DNA form, the CDR3 reads TGTGCCAGCAGCAGAGATAGCGGGGGGAACACAGATACGCAGTATTTT. The whole variable domain, filled in from reference TRBV14 and TRBJ2-3, reads EAGVTQFPSHSVIEKGQTVTLRCDPISGHDNLYWYRRVMGKEIKFLLHFVKESKQDESGMPNNRFLAERTGGTYSTLKVQPAELEDSGVYFCASSRDSGGNTDTQYFGPGTRLTVL.